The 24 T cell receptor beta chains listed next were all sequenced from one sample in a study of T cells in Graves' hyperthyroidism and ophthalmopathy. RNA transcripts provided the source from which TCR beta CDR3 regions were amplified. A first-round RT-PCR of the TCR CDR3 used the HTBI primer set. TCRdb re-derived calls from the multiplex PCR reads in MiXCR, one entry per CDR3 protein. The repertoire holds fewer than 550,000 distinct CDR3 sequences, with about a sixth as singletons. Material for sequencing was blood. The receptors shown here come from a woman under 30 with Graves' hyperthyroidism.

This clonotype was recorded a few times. CDR3 DNA: TGTGCCAGCAGTCCTACAGGGACTTCAAACACTGAAGCTTTCTTT. Its protein is CASSPTGTSNTEAFF. This chain joins TRBV27 and TRBJ1-1, with D perhaps TRBD1 (6 bases). Germline V gene data show CDR1 as MNHEY and CDR2 as SMNVEV (reference sequence). The V and J ends lost 5 bases and 2 bases respectively, with 15 bases between them. This CDR3 is built from 15 residues.

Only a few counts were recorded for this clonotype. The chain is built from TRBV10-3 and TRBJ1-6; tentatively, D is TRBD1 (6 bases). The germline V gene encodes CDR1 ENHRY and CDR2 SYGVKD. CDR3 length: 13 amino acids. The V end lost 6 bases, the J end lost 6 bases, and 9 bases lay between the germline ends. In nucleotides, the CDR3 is TGTGCCATCAGGGACAGCCCTAATTCACCCCTCCACTTT. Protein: CAIRDSPNSPLHF.

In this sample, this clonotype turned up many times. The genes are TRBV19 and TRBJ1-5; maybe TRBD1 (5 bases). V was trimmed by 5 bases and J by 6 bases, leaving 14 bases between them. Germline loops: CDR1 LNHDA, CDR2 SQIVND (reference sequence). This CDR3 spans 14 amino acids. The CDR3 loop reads CASSALAGAQPQHF. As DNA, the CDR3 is TGTGCCAGTAGTGCCTTGGCCGGGGCTCAGCCCCAGCATTTT.

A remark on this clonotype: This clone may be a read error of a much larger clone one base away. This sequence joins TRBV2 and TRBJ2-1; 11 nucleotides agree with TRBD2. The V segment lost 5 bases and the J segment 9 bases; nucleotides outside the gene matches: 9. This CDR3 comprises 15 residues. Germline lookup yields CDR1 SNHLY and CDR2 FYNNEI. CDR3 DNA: TGTGCCAGCAGTAGACTAGCGGGGATTAGTGGTGAGCAGTTCTTC. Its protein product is CASSRLAGISGEQFF.

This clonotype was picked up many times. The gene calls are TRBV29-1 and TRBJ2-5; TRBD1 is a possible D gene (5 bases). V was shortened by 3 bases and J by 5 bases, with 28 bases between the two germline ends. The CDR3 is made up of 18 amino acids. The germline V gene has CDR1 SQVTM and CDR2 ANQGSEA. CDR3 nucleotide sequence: TGCAGCGTTGAGGTGGTGGGGCCACGCGTGGTATTTGGGGAGACCCAGTACTTC. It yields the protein CSVEVVGPRVVFGETQYF. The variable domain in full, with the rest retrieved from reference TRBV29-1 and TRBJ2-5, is SAVISQKPSRDICQRGTSLTIQCQVDSQVTMMFWYRQQPGQSLTLIATANQGSEATYESGFVIDKFPISRPNLTFSTLTVSNMSPEDSSIYLCSVEVVGPRVVFGETQYFGPGTRLLVL.

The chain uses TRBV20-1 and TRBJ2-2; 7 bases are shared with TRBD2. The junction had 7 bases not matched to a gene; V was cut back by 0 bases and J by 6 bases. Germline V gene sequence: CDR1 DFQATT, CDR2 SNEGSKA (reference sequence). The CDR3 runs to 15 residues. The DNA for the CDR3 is TGCAGTGCTAGAGATCTAGCGGTGGAGGCCGGGGAGCTGTTTTTT. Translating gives CSARDLAVEAGELFF.

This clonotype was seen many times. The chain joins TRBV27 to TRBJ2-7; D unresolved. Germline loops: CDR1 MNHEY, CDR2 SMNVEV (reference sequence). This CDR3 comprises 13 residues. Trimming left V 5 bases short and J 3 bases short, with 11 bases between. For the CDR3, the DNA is TGTGCCAGCAGTAGCCTGGTCAACTACGAGCAGTACTTC. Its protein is CASSSLVNYEQYF.

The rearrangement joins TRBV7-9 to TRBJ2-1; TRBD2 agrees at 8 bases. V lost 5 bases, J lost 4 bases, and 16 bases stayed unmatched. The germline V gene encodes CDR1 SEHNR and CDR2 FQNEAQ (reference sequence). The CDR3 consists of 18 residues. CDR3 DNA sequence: TGTGCCAGCAGCGCTAAACTGATCGGGACTAGTTCGTACAATGAGCAGTTCTTC. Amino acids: CASSAKLIGTSSYNEQFF.

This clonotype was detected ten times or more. The CDR3 coding sequence is TGTGCCAGCAGCTATTTCGGGACAGTTGGTCAGCCCCAGCATTTT. It codes for CASSYFGTVGQPQHF. The chain employs TRBV28 and TRBJ1-5; 7 bases are shared with TRBD1. J was trimmed by 6 bases and V by 6 bases; bases with no gene match: 11. Germline loops: CDR1 MDHEN, CDR2 SYDVKM. The CDR3 has 15 residues.

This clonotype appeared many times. The CDR3 loop reads CASSLDKSYEQYF. In nucleotides, the CDR3 is TGTGCCAGCAGTCTTGATAAGTCCTACGAGCAGTACTTC. This chain connects TRBV7-9 to TRBJ2-7; D remains unclear. CDR1 and CDR2 from the germline V gene are SEHNR and FQNEAQ (reference sequence). The V end was cut by 6 bases, the J end by 1 base, with 10 bases between. The CDR3 length is 13 residues.

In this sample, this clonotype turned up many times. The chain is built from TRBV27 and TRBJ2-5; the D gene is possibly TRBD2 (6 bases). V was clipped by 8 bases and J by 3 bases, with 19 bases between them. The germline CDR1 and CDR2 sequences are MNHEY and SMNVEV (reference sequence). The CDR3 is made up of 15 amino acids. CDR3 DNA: TGTGCCAGCGCAGGGCGGGGTAATTTGGAAGAGACCCAGTACTTC. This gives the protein CASAGRGNLEETQYF.

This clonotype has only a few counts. The chain's CDR3 is CASSQRGDYEQYF. In DNA form, the CDR3 reads TGTGCCAGCTCGCAGCGGGGTGACTACGAGCAGTACTTC. The chain uses TRBV18 and TRBJ2-7; 7 nucleotides match TRBD2. The V segment lost 6 bases and the J segment 3 bases; nucleotides outside the gene matches: 5. Germline values: CDR1 KGHSH, CDR2 LQKENI. The CDR3 is 13 amino acids.

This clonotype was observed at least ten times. CDR3 sequence: CASSQEAGGPNEQFF. CDR3 DNA: TGTGCCAGCAGCCAAGAGGCGGGAGGGCCCAATGAGCAGTTCTTC. V gene TRBV3-1 combines with J gene TRBJ2-1, with TRBD2 identical over 9 bases. CDR1 and CDR2 from the germline V gene are LGHDT and YNNKEL (reference sequence). CDR3 length: 15 amino acids. Losses at the gene ends were 0 bases for V and 6 bases for J; bases not matched to a gene: 3.

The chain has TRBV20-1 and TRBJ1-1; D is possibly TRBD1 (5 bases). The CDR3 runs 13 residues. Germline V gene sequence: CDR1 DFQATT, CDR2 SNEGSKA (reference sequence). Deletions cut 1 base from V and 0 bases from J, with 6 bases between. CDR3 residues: CSARATVNTEAFF. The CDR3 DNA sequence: TGCAGTGCTAGAGCGACAGTGAACACTGAAGCTTTCTTT.

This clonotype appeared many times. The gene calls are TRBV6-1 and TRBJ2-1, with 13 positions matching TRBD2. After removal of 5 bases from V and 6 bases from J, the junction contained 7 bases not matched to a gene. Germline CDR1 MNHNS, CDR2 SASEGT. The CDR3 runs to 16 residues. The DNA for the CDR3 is TGTGCCAGCAGTAATCCGGGACTAGCGGGAAGCAATGAGCAGTTCTTC. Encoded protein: CASSNPGLAGSNEQFF.

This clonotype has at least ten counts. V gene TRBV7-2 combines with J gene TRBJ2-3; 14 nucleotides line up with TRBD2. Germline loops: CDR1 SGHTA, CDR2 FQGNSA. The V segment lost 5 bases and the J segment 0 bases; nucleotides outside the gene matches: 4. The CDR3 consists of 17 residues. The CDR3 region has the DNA TGTGCCAGCAGCCAGACTAGCGGGAGGGGTAGCACAGATACGCAGTATTTT. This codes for CASSQTSGRGSTDTQYF.

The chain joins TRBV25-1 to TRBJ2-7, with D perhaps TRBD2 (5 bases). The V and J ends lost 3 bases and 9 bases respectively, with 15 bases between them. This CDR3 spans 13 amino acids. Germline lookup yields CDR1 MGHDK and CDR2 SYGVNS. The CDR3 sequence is CASSDSPRRGQYF. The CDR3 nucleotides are TGTGCCAGCAGTGACTCCCCCCGCCGGGGGCAGTACTTC.

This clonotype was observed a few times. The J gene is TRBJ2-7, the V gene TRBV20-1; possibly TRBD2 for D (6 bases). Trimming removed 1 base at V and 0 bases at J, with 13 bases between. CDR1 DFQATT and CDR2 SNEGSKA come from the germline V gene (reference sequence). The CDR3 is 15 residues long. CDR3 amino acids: CSARVWRGGSYEQYF. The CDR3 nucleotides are TGCAGTGCTAGAGTCTGGCGGGGAGGCTCCTACGAGCAGTACTTC.

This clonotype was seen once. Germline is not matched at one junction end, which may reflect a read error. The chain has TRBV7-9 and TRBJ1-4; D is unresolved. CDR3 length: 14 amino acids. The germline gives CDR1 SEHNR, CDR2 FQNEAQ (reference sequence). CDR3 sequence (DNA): TGTGCCAGCAGCCGGACGGTGGGTGGTGAAAAACTGCTTTTT. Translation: CASSRTVGGEKLLF.

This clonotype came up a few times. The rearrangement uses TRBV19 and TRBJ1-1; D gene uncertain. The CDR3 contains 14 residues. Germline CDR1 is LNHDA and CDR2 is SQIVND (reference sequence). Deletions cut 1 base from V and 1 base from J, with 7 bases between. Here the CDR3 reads CASSIGRGNTEAFF. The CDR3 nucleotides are TGTGCCAGTAGTATAGGGCGGGGGAACACTGAAGCTTTCTTT.

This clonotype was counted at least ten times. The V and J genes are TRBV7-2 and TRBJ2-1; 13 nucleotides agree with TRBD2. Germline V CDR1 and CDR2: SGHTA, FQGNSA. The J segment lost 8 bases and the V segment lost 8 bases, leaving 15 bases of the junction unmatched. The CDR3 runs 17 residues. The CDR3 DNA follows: TGTGCCAGCGAGCTTGACCGGGGACTAGCGGGGACCCATGAGCAGTTCTTC. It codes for CASELDRGLAGTHEQFF.

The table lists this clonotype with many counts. The CDR3 nucleotides read TGCAGTGCTAGACTACCGGGACCGTACTACGAGCAGTACTTC. It specifies CSARLPGPYYEQYF. J is TRBJ2-7 and V is TRBV20-1, with D tentatively TRBD1 or TRBD2 (5 bases each). The ends were cut back, 2 bases at V and 3 bases at J, with 14 bases in the middle. The CDR3 loop spans 14 amino acids. Looked up from germline, CDR1 is DFQATT and CDR2 is SNEGSKA (reference sequence).

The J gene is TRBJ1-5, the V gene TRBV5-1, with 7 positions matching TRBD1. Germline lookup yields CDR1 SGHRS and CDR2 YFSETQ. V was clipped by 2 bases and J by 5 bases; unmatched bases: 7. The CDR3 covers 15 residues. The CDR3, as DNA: TGCGCCAGCAGCTTCTCTACAGGGGCGGATCAGCCCCAGCATTTT. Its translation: CASSFSTGADQPQHF.

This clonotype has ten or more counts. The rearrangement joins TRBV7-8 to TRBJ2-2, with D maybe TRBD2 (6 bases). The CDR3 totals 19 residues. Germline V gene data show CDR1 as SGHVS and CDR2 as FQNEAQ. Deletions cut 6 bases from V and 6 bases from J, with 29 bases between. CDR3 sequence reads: CASSFTWGLGPREAGELFF. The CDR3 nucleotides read TGTGCCAGCAGTTTCACCTGGGGACTGGGGCCGAGGGAAGCCGGGGAGCTGTTTTTT.